This TCR beta chain was sequenced during a study of lymphopenia after photon versus proton radiotherapy. Only in-frame clones appear in the TCRdb table, and some are missing; sequencing was by immunoSEQ multiplex PCR. Found here are tens of thousands of clones, around 87% of them singletons; the top ten hold approximately 11%. The CDR3 consists of 14 residues. Germline V lookup: CDR1 SGHVS, CDR2 FQNEAQ. The V and J ends lost 3 bases and 1 base respectively, with 9 bases between them. The input for sequencing was peripheral blood, taken from a patient treated with proton-based radiotherapy. The rearrangement links TRBV7-8 to TRBJ1-1; maybe TRBD1 (6 bases). The receptor was isolated from a man older than 75 with esophageal cancer. DNA for the CDR3: TGTGCCAGCAGCTTTTCCAGGGGGAACACTGAAGCTTTCTTT. Translating it yields CASSFSRGNTEAFF.